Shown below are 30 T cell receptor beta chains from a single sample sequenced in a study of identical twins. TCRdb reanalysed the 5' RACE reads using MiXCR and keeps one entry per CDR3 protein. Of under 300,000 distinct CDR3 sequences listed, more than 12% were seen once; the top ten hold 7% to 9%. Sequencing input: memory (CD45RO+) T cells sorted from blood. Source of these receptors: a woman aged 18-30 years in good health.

The CDR3 DNA reads TGCAGTGCCTACTCTACAGGGATTCATGAGCAGTTCTTC. Translated: CSAYSTGIHEQFF. The J gene is TRBJ2-1, the V gene TRBV20-1, with D perhaps matching TRBD1 (6 bases). The V gene lost 6 bases and the J gene lost 8 bases, with 17 bases spanning the gap. Germline CDR1 reads DFQATT; CDR2 reads SNEGSKA (reference sequence). The CDR3 is 13 residues long.

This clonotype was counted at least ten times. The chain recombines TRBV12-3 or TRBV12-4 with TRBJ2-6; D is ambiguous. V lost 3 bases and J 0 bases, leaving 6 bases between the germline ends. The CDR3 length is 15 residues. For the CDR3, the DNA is TGTGCCAGCAGTTTGTATCTCTCTGGGGCCAACGTCCTGACTTTC. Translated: CASSLYLSGANVLTF.

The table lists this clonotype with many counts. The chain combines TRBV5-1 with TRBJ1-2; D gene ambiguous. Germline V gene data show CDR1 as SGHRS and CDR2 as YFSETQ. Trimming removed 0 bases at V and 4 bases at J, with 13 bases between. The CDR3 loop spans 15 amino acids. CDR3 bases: TGCGCCAGCAGCTTGGATGGCCCCCTTGGCTATGGCTACACCTTC. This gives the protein CASSLDGPLGYGYTF.

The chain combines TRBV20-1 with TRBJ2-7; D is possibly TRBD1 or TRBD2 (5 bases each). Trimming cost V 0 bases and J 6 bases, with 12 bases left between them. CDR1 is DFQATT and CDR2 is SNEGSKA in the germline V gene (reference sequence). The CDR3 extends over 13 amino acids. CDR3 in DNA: TGCAGTGCTAGAGACTCCGGGGCCCTCGAGCAGTACTTC. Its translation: CSARDSGALEQYF.

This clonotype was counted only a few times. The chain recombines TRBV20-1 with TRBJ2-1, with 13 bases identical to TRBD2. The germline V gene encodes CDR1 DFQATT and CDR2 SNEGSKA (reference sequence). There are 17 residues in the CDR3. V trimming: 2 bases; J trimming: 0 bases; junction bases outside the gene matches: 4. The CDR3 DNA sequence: TGCAGTGCTAGAAGGACTAGCGGGAGCCGCTCCTACAATGAGCAGTTCTTC. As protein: CSARRTSGSRSYNEQFF.

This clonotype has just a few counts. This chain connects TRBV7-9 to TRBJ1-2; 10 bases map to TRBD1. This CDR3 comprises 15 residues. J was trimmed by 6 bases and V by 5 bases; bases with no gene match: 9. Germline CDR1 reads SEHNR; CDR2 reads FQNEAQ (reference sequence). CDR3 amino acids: CASSAGTGELHGYTF. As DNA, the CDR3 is TGTGCCAGCAGCGCCGGGACAGGGGAGTTACATGGCTACACCTTC. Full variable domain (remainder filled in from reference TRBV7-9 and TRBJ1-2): DTGVSQNPRHKITKRGQNVTFRCDPISEHNRLYWYRQTLGQGPEFLTYFQNEAQLEKSRLLSDRFSAERPKGSFSTLEIQRTEQGDSAMYLCASSAGTGELHGYTFGSGTRLTVV.

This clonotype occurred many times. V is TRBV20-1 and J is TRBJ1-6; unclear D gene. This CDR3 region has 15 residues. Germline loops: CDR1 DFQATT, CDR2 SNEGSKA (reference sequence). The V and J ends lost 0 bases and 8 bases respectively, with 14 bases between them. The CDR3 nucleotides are TGCAGTGCTAGAGACCCGAGGTCGAGGGATTCACCCCTCCACTTT. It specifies CSARDPRSRDSPLHF.

For the CDR3, the DNA is TGCAGTGCCTATCCTGTGGCCCTAGCGGGGGAATTCACAGATACGCAGTATTTT. Translated, it gives CSAYPVALAGEFTDTQYF. The chain couples TRBV20-1 to TRBJ2-3, with 10 bases matching TRBD2. The junction had 17 bases not matched to a gene; V was cut back by 6 bases and J by 2 bases. This CDR3 is 18 amino acids long. Germline V gene lookup returns CDR1 DFQATT and CDR2 SNEGSKA (reference sequence).

CDR3 DNA: TGTGCCAGCAGTTTAGGGGGACTAACGAAGGAGCAGTACTTC. This codes for CASSLGGLTKEQYF. The chain links TRBV12-3 or TRBV12-4 to TRBJ2-7, with TRBD2 identical over 7 bases. V lost 1 base to trimming and J lost 7 bases; unmatched junction nucleotides: 7. This CDR3 region has 14 residues.

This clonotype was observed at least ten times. As DNA, the CDR3 is TGTGCCTGGAGTTTAGTTTCCGGGGAGCTGTTTTTT. Protein product: CAWSLVSGELFF. The chain has TRBV30 and TRBJ2-2; D is unclear. The CDR3 length is 12 residues. Germline-derived CDR1 and CDR2 are GTSNPN and SVGIG (reference sequence). Between the trimmed V and J ends, which lost 2 bases and 6 bases, there was a span of 7 bases.

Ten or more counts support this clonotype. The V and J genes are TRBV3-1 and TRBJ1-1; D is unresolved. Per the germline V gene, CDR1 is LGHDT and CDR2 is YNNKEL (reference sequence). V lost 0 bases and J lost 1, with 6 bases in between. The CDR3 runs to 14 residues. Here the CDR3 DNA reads TGTGCCAGCAGCCAAGATCCCAGGAACACTGAAGCTTTCTTT. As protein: CASSQDPRNTEAFF.

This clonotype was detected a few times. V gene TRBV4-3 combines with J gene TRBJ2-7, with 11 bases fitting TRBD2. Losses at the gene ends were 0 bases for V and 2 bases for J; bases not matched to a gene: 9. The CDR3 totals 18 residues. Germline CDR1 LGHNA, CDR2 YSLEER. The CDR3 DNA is TGCGCCAGCAGCCAAGAACTAGCGGGAGCTTTGCTGACCTACGAGCAGTACTTC. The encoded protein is CASSQELAGALLTYEQYF.

The CDR3 DNA reads TGCAGCGTTGAAATCGGGGGGACTGAAGCTTTCTTT. Translated, it gives CSVEIGGTEAFF. The chain uses TRBV29-1 and TRBJ1-1; possibly TRBD1 for D (5 bases). V lost 2 bases and J lost 5, with 9 bases in between. The CDR3 length is 12 residues. CDR1 SQVTM and CDR2 ANQGSEA come from the germline V gene.

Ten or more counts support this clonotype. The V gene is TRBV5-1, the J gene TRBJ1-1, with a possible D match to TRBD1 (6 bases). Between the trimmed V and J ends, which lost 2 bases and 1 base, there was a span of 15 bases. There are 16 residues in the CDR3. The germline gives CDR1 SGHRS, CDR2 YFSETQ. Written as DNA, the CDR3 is TGCGCCAGCAGCTTAATTGGGGGGACAAGGAACACTGAAGCTTTCTTT. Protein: CASSLIGGTRNTEAFF.

This CDR3 reads CASSEVGQSYGYTF. In DNA form, the CDR3 reads TGCGCCAGCAGTGAGGTGGGACAGAGCTATGGCTACACCTTC. This chain joins TRBV10-2 and TRBJ1-2, with TRBD1 matching over 7 bases. The CDR3 spans 14 residues. Germline V CDR1 and CDR2: WSHSY, SAAADI. V lost 2 bases and J lost 4; bases outside the gene matches: 4.

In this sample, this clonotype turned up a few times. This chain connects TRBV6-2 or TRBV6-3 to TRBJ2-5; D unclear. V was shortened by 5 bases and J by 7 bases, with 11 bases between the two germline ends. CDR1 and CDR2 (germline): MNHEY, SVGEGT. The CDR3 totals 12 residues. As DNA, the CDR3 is TGTGCCAGCAGTCCAAGGACGGGGACCCAGTACTTC. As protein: CASSPRTGTQYF.

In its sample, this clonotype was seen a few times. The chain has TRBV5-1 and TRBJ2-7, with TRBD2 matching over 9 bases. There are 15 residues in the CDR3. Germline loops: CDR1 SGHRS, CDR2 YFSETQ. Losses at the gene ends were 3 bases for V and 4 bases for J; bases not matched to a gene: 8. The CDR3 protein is CASSSIAGASYEQYF. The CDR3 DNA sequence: TGCGCCAGCAGCTCGATAGCGGGAGCGTCGTACGAGCAGTACTTC.

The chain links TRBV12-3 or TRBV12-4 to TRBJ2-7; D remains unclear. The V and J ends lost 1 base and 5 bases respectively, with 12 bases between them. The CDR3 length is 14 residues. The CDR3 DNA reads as TGTGCCAGCAGTTTAGATGGGCCGCTCGACGAGCAGTACTTC. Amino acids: CASSLDGPLDEQYF.

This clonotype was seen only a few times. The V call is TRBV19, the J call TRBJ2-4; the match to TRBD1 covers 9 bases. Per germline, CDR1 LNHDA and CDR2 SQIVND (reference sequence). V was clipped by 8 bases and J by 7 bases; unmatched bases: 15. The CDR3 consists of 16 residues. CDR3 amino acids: CASQAIGTGKRNIQYF. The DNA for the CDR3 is TGTGCCAGTCAAGCAATCGGGACAGGGAAGAGGAACATTCAGTACTTC.

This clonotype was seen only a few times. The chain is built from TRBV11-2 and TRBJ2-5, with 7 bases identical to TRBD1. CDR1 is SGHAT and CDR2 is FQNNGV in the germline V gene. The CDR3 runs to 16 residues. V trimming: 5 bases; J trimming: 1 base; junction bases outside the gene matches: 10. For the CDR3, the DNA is TGTGCCAGCAGCCCGGGACAGATGCCGTCCCAAGAGACCCAGTACTTC. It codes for CASSPGQMPSQETQYF.

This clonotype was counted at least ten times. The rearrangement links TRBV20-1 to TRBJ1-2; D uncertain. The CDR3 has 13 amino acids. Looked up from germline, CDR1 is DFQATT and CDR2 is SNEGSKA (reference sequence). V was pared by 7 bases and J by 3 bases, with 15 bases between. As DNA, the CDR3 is TGCAGTGGCTTACCTTACCAGGACTATGGCTACACCTTC. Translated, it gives CSGLPYQDYGYTF.

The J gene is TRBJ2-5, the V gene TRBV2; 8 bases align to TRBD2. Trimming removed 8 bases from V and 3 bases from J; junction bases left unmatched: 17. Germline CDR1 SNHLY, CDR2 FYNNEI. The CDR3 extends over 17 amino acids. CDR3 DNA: TGTGCCAGCTCTCCGGGACTAGTAATAATACAAGAAGAGACCCAGTACTTC. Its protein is CASSPGLVIIQEETQYF.

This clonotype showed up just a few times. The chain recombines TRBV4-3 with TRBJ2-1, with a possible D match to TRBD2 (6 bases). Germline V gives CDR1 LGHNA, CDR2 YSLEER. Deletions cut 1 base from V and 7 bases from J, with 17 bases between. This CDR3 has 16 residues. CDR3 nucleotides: TGCGCCAGCAGCCAAGGGGGACTCCCGGGTGGGAATGAGCAGTTCTTC. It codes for CASSQGGLPGGNEQFF.

CDR3 nucleotide sequence: TGTGCCAGCACCCGGGGCGGTGCAAGGAGCCAGTACTTC. It translates to CASTRGGARSQYF. V is TRBV12-3 or TRBV12-4 and J is TRBJ2-5; perhaps D is TRBD1 or TRBD2 (5 bases each). V lost 7 bases and J 10 bases, leaving 19 bases between the germline ends. This CDR3 has 13 amino acids.

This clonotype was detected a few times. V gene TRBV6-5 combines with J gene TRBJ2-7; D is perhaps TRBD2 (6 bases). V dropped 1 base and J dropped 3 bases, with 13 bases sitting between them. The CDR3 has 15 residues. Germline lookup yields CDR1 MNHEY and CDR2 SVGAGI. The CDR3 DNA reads TGTGCCAGCAGTTACTGGGGACGGGGGTACTACGAGCAGTACTTC. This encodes CASSYWGRGYYEQYF.

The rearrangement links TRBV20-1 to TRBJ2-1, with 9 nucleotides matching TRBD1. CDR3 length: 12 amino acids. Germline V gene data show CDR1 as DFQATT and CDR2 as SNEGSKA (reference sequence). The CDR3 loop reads CSRDRARNEQFF. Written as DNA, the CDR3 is TGCAGCCGGGACAGGGCGAGAAATGAGCAGTTCTTC.

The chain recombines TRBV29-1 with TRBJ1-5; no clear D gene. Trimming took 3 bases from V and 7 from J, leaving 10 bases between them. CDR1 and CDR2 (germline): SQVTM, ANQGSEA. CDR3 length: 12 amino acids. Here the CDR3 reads CSVDLVSQPQHF. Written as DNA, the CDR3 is TGCAGCGTTGACTTGGTAAGCCAGCCCCAGCATTTT. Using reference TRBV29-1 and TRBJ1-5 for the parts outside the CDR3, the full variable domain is SAVISQKPSRDICQRGTSLTIQCQVDSQVTMMFWYRQQPGQSLTLIATANQGSEATYESGFVIDKFPISRPNLTFSTLTVSNMSPEDSSIYLCSVDLVSQPQHFGDGTRLSIL.

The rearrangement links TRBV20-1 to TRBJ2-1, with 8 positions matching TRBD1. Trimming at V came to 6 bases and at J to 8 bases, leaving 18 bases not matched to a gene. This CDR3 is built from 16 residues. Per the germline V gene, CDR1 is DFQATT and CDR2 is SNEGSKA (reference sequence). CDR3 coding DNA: TGCAGTGCCAGGGGGCCGGGACGGAGACTAGTCGATGAGCAGTTCTTC. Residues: CSARGPGRRLVDEQFF.

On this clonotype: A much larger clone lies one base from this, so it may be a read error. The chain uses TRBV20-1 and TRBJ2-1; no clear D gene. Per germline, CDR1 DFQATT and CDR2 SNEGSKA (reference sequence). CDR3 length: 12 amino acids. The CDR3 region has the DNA TGCAGAGCCCAGATAACTGACGTAGAGCAGTTCTTC. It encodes CRAQITDVEQFF.

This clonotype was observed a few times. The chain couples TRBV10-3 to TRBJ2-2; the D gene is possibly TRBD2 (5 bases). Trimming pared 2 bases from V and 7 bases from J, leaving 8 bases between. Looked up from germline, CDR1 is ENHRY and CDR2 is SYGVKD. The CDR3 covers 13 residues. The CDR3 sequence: CAISEAGRGELFF. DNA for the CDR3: TGTGCCATCAGTGAGGCGGGTCGCGGGGAGCTGTTTTTT.